This note documents a single TCR beta chain sequence. This CDR3 spans 11 amino acids. Trimming left V 6 bases short and J 7 bases short, with 9 bases between. Germline V gene sequence: CDR1 MNHEY, CDR2 SVGEGT. This entry belongs to a study of blood T cell repertoires in COVID-19. The table came from immunoSEQ multiplex PCR; TCRdb's copy has only in-frame clones and leaves some out. Among roughly 180,000 clones listed, 84% were seen once. The genes are TRBV6-2 or TRBV6-3 and TRBJ1-2; a weak D match, TRBD1 (5 bases). The TCR comes from a man aged 35-49 years who had recovered from COVID-19. The material sequenced was peripheral blood. CDR3 DNA: TGTGCCAGCAGCAGGGAGAGTGGCTACACCTTC. This codes for CASSRESGYTF.